This TCR beta chain was recovered during a study of CD8+ T cells in alopecia areata (dated by TCRdb to the late 2010s). For the wider study: High-throughput TCRbeta sequencing was used to examine T cell clonal expansion in alopecia areata in both the C3H/HeJ mouse model and human patients. Human TCRbeta sequencing covered scalp tissue and sorted CD4+ and CD8+ peripheral blood T cells from patchy and totalis/universalis alopecia areata patients and healthy controls. Scalp clonality was compared among normal scalp (n=4), patchy alopecia areata scalp (n=8), and alopecia totalis/universalis scalp (n=8). The RNA source kit depended on sample type: the PAXgene miRNA kit for fixed scalp, the miRNeasy kit for PBMCs, and the RNeasy kit for mouse skin. Amplification of TCRbeta CDR3 regions was done by immunoSEQ multiplex PCR using 35 Vbeta forward primers and 13 Jbeta reverse primers.

The library was produced with the immunoSEQ multiplex PCR assay. For TCR sequencing, RNA was extracted from every sample and reverse transcribed into cDNA to serve as template. SuperScript III was used for first-strand cDNA synthesis, primed with a 2:1 mix of oligo-dT and random hexamers. Amplification bias was assessed with a synthetic immune receptor repertoire, and residual bias was removed computationally. In the authors' own workflow: Raw reads were preprocessed to remove errors, and CDR3 was defined according to IMGT conventions as the region from the conserved cysteine to phenylalanine. To get clonality, Shannon entropy was normalized by log2 of the number of productive unique TCRs and the result was subtracted from 1. Whether each scalp clone was CD4 or CD8 was inferred by checking scalp TCRbeta sequences against the CD4 and CD8 repertoires from sorted blood. This immuneACCESS table, as held by TCRdb, lists in-frame sequences with V and J called but not all clones. Of the missing ones, under half trace to an unresolved V gene in checked studies; the others have no known cause. V and J calls and clone size come straight from that table; D and trimming were deduced from the DNA. Across this sample there are tens of thousands of clones, with 55% seen only once. Around two fifths of the sample is held by the ten biggest clonotypes.

What the research found in general, with its limitations: Unlike mouse skin, which is dominated by gammadelta T cells, normal human skin has resident alphabeta T cells that are also sequenced, and this complicates analysis of the scalp TCR repertoire. TCR sequences shared between patients were less clear than in mice, possibly partly because of HLA diversity in the patient population. Compared with normal scalp, lesional scalp, particularly in alopecia totalis/universalis, had higher clonality and more expanded CD8+ clones, which suggests antigenic drive.

Peripheral blood and lesional scalp punch biopsies were obtained from patients with alopecia areata. After PBMCs were isolated by density centrifugation and stained for CD3, CD4 and CD8, a FACSAria was used to sort CD4+ and CD8+ T cells. Alopecia areata patients who were not treated were recruited through a multicenter biomarker study. For roughly 5 biomarker-study patients, blood CD8+ T cells were further sorted into NKG2D-low and NKG2D-high fractions. This clone occurred a few times. Its specific antigen is unknown. The sample holds no much larger clone one base away, and base qualities are not on file. V sheds 5 bases and J sheds 5 bases, leaving 4 bases between their ends. The germline V gene (reference sequence) specifies MNHEY as CDR1 and SMNVEV as CDR2. The CDR3 measures 11 amino acids from cysteine to phenylalanine. The retained sequence is limited to the CDR3, 33 bases, with the frame set at the first base.

Sequenced input: NKG2D-high CD8+ T cells sorted from blood. The label giving this sample's cell subset or site can be read as: sorted CD8+ NKG2D-high blood T cells. The V and J segments used are TRBV27 and TRBJ1-5; the D gene remains uncertain. The sequence was obtained from a human donor with alopecia areata. In nucleotide form, the sequence is TGTGCCAGCAGTCTTGATCAGCCCCAGCATTTT. Its protein product is CASSLDQPQHF.